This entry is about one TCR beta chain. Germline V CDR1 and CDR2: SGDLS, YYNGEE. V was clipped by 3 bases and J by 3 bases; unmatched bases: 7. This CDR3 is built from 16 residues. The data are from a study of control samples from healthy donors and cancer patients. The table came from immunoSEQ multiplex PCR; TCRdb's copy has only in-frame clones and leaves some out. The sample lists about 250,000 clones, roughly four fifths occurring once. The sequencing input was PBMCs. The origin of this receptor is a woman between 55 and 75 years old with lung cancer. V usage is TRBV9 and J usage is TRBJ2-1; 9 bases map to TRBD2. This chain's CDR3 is CASSGGSGRFYNEQFF. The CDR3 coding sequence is TGTGCCAGCAGCGGAGGTAGCGGGAGATTCTACAATGAGCAGTTCTTC. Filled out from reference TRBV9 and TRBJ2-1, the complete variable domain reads DSGVTQTPKHLITATGQRVTLRCSPRSGDLSVYWYQQSLDQGLQFLIQYYNGEERAKGNILERFSAQQFPDLHSELNLSSLELGDSALYFCASSGGSGRFYNEQFFGPGTRLTVL.